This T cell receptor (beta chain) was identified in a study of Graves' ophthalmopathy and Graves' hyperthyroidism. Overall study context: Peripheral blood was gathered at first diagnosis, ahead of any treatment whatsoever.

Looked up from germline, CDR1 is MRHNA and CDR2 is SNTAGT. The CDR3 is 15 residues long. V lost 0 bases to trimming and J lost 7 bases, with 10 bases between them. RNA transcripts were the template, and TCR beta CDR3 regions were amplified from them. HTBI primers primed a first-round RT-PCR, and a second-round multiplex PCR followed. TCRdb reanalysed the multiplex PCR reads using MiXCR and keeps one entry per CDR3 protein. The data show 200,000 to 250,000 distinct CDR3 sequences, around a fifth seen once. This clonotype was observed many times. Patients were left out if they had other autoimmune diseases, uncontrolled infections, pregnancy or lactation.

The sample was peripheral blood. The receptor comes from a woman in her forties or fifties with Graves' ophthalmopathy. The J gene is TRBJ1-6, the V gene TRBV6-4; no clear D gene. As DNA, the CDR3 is TGTGCCAGCAGTGACTCCGGCAGCGACAATTCACCCCTCCACTTT. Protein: CASSDSGSDNSPLHF.